Following are 24 T cell receptor beta chains from one sample sequenced in a study of vaccination effects on CD4 cells after COVID-19. Ahead of sequencing, the ViraFEST assay grew antigen-specific CD4+ T cells using viral peptide pools. Investigators separated out CD4+ T cells once approximately 9 days of culture had passed. People in the vaccine group had not been infected with SARS-CoV-2 before, and their nucleocapsid antibodies were negative. Their specific antigens are unknown. TCRdb keeps only in-frame clones here, not all; method: immunoSEQ multiplex PCR. The sample has roughly 41,000 clones, 77% seen once. The sequenced sample was CD4+ T cells from PBMCs cultured with HCoV-NL63 spike peptides, obtained before COVID-19 vaccination. All receptors derive from a human donor who received a COVID-19 vaccine.

This clone was found a few times. This chain uses TRBV29-1 with TRBJ2-1; 12 positions match TRBD2. This CDR3 spans 13 amino acids. V shed 4 bases and J 10 bases; nucleotides not matched to a gene: 5. Germline loops: CDR1 SQVTM, CDR2 ANQGSEA. Written as DNA, the CDR3 is TGCAGCGTTGCTCTAGCGGGGGGGTTCGAGCAGTTCTTC. Its translation: CSVALAGGFEQFF.

This clone was observed a handful of times. The chain couples TRBV19 to TRBJ2-2; 8 bases line up with TRBD2. Trimming removed 11 bases from V and 5 bases from J; junction bases left unmatched: 4. This CDR3 contains 12 residues. CDR1 LNHDA and CDR2 SQIVND come from the germline V gene (reference sequence). Here the CDR3 DNA reads TGTGCCGTCGGGAGGGATACCGGGGAGCTGTTTTTT. It translates to CAVGRDTGELFF.

The V gene is TRBV9, the J gene TRBJ1-1; 7 nucleotides match TRBD1. Losses at the gene ends were 4 bases for V and 1 base for J; bases not matched to a gene: 7. The germline V gene encodes CDR1 SGDLS and CDR2 YYNGEE. The CDR3 is 15 amino acids. The CDR3 loop reads CASSTRDRQNTEAFF. The DNA of the CDR3 is TGTGCCAGCAGCACCCGGGACAGACAGAACACTGAAGCTTTCTTT.

This clone is a singleton in its sample. The chain uses TRBV2 and TRBJ2-1; TRBD1 might be the D (5 bases). Looked up from germline, CDR1 is SNHLY and CDR2 is FYNNEI. With 4 bases removed from V and 0 bases from J, the gap between germline ends came to 7 bases. The CDR3 has 14 residues. This CDR3 reads CASSGDSSYNEQFF. CDR3 nucleotide sequence: TGTGCCAGCAGTGGAGACAGCTCCTACAATGAGCAGTTCTTC. Based on the CDR3 plus reference TRBV2 and TRBJ2-1, the full variable domain is EPEVTQTPSHQVTQMGQEVILRCVPISNHLYFYWYRQILGQKVEFLVSFYNNEISEKSEIFDDQFSVERPDGSNFTLKIRSTKLEDSAMYFCASSGDSSYNEQFFGPGTRLTVL.

The V and J genes are TRBV27 and TRBJ1-2; D is uncertain. Trimming left V 6 bases short and J 6 bases short, with 20 bases between. The V gene's germline CDR1 is MNHEY and CDR2 SMNVEV (reference sequence). This CDR3 is built from 15 residues. CDR3 region: CASSVQTGLENGYTF. Here the CDR3 DNA reads TGTGCCAGCAGCGTCCAGACGGGCCTTGAGAATGGCTACACCTTC.

This clone has just one count. V is TRBV4-3 and J is TRBJ1-1; D is undetermined. Trimming shortened V by 1 base and J by 2 bases, and 8 bases separated the two germline ends. The CDR3 covers 14 residues. Germline CDR1 is LGHNA and CDR2 is YSLEER. The CDR3: CASSQVDGNTEAFF. The DNA for the CDR3 is TGCGCCAGCAGCCAAGTGGACGGTAACACTGAAGCTTTCTTT.

The V call is TRBV18, the J call TRBJ1-5, with TRBD1 identical over 7 bases. The germline V gene has CDR1 KGHSH and CDR2 LQKENI. The CDR3 is 14 residues long. The junction had 4 bases not matched to a gene; V was cut back by 5 bases and J by 3 bases. The chain's CDR3 is CASSFGQDNQPQHF. The CDR3 coding sequence is TGTGCCAGCTCATTTGGACAGGACAATCAGCCCCAGCATTTT.

The chain combines TRBV6-5 with TRBJ1-2, with D perhaps TRBD1 (5 bases). This CDR3 region has 14 residues. In germline, CDR1 is MNHEY, CDR2 SVGAGI. The V and J ends lost 6 bases and 6 bases respectively, with 17 bases between them. The CDR3 DNA sequence: TGTGCCAGCAGGACATCAGGGTCGGTCGATGGCTACACCTTC. Translated: CASRTSGSVDGYTF.

The rearrangement links TRBV24-1 to TRBJ1-5, with D hard to call. V lost 8 bases and J 9 bases, leaving 16 bases between the germline ends. Per germline, CDR1 KGHDR and CDR2 SFDVKD. This CDR3 spans 13 amino acids. CDR3: CATKSSVPRPQHF. CDR3 nucleotides: TGTGCCACCAAGTCGTCGGTGCCGCGGCCCCAGCATTTT.

This rearrangement joins TRBV24-1 to TRBJ2-5, with 8 bases fitting TRBD1. The ends lost 4 bases at V and 2 bases at J; junction bases unmatched: 5. There are 15 residues in the CDR3. Germline V gives CDR1 KGHDR, CDR2 SFDVKD. CDR3 sequence (DNA): TGTGCCACCAGTGACCCGAGGACAGGGCAAGAGACCCAGTACTTC. Its translation: CATSDPRTGQETQYF.

This chain uses TRBV6-5 with TRBJ2-2; a weak D match, TRBD2 (6 bases). The CDR3 runs to 14 residues. CDR1 and CDR2 from the germline V gene are MNHEY and SVGAGI. Deletions cut 6 bases from V and 5 bases from J, with 13 bases between. As DNA, the CDR3 is TGTGCCAGCAGAGGCAGTGGAGGGACCGGGGAGCTGTTTTTT. This sequence encodes CASRGSGGTGELFF.

The chain has TRBV19 and TRBJ1-2, with a weak D call TRBD1 (5 bases). The germline V and J ends were trimmed by 3 bases and 2 bases, with 13 bases remaining between them. There are 15 residues in the CDR3. Germline loops: CDR1 LNHDA, CDR2 SQIVND (reference sequence). CDR3 sequence: CASSIPGRLNYGYTF. The CDR3 region has the DNA TGTGCCAGTAGTATTCCGGGACGCTTAAACTATGGCTACACCTTC. Variable domain in full (rest from reference TRBV19 and TRBJ1-2): DGGITQSPKYLFRKEGQNVTLSCEQNLNHDAMYWYRQDPGQGLRLIYYSQIVNDFQKGDIAEGYSVSREKKESFPLTVTSAQKNPTAFYLCASSIPGRLNYGYTFGSGTRLTVV.

V gene TRBV5-6 combines with J gene TRBJ2-2, with D possibly TRBD2 on 5 matching bases. The V end was cut by 6 bases, the J end by 4 bases, with 10 bases between. The CDR3 length is 13 residues. Looked up from germline, CDR1 is SGHDT and CDR2 is YYEEEE. The CDR3 here is CASTQEVTGELFF. CDR3 coding DNA: TGTGCCAGCACCCAGGAGGTCACCGGGGAGCTGTTTTTT.

The chain joins TRBV9 to TRBJ2-1, with D uncertain. V was cut by 0 bases and J by 0 bases, with 10 bases left in between. The CDR3 is made up of 16 amino acids. Germline V lookup: CDR1 SGDLS, CDR2 YYNGEE. CDR3 region: CASSVEGRSSYNEQFF. CDR3 coding DNA: TGTGCCAGCAGCGTAGAAGGCAGGAGCTCCTACAATGAGCAGTTCTTC.

The chain recombines TRBV5-4 with TRBJ2-5; D gene ambiguous. Germline CDR1 is SGHNT and CDR2 is YYREEE (reference sequence). CDR3 size: 13 residues. Deletions cut 3 bases from V and 5 bases from J, with 11 bases between. CDR3 amino acids: CASSSPGAETQYF. CDR3 bases: TGTGCCAGCAGCTCCCCCGGAGCCGAGACCCAGTACTTC.

J is TRBJ1-1 and V is TRBV9; no firm D call. V lost 5 bases, J lost 0 bases, and 5 bases lay in between. This CDR3 region has 12 residues. The V gene's germline CDR1 is SGDLS and CDR2 YYNGEE. The DNA of the CDR3 is TGTGCCAGCAGAGAGGTGAACACTGAAGCTTTCTTT. As protein: CASREVNTEAFF.

This chain connects TRBV3-1 (or the pseudogene TRBV3-2) to TRBJ2-5; D is possibly TRBD1 (6 bases). Germline loops: CDR1 LGHDT, CDR2 YNNKEL (reference sequence). V lost 3 bases and J 2 bases, leaving 7 bases between the germline ends. The CDR3 extends over 13 amino acids. The chain's CDR3 is CASSQTGQETQYF. The CDR3, as DNA: TGTGCCAGCAGCCAGACAGGACAAGAGACCCAGTACTTC.

The V and J genes are TRBV19 and TRBJ1-3; TRBD1 is a possible D gene (5 bases). This CDR3 region has 15 residues. The germline CDR1 and CDR2 sequences are LNHDA and SQIVND (reference sequence). V lost 3 bases and J lost 1, with 10 bases in between. The CDR3 protein is CASSISGRSGNTIYF. The CDR3 DNA sequence: TGTGCCAGTAGTATCTCAGGGAGATCTGGAAACACCATATATTTT.

This clone was seen only a few times. This chain connects TRBV2 to TRBJ1-5; 9 bases are a match to TRBD1. The CDR3 has 13 amino acids. CDR1 is SNHLY, CDR2 FYNNEI, per germline. V dropped 6 bases and J dropped 6; count of bases not matched to a gene: 3. The CDR3 spells CASRQGASQPQHF. As DNA, the CDR3 is TGTGCCAGCAGACAGGGGGCGAGTCAGCCCCAGCATTTT.

This clone was found a few times. This rearrangement joins TRBV27 to TRBJ2-5; 7 bases agree with TRBD2. CDR3 length equals 12 residues. The V segment lost 7 bases and the J segment 4 bases; nucleotides outside the gene matches: 3. The germline V gene has CDR1 MNHEY and CDR2 SMNVEV (reference sequence). The CDR3 DNA follows: TGTGCCAGCAAGCGGGGCGGAGAGACCCAGTACTTC. Amino acids: CASKRGGETQYF.

The CDR3 bases are TGTGCCAGCAGCACCCGAACGAGCGGGGGCCGGGAGACCCAGTACTTC. As protein: CASSTRTSGGRETQYF. This rearrangement joins TRBV5-6 to TRBJ2-5, with 8 nucleotides matching TRBD2. The CDR3 consists of 16 residues. Trimming cost V 4 bases and J 5 bases; bases outside gene matches: 13. Germline CDR1 SGHDT, CDR2 YYEEEE.

The J gene is TRBJ1-5, the V gene TRBV28; D is unresolved. V lost 5 bases and J lost 7, with 9 bases in between. Germline lookup yields CDR1 MDHEN and CDR2 SYDVKM. The CDR3 length is 12 residues. CDR3 DNA: TGTGCCAGCAGTCTCCAGGAACAGCCCCAGCATTTT. Its protein product is CASSLQEQPQHF.

V is TRBV6-5 and J is TRBJ2-7, with TRBD1 identical over 9 bases. V was clipped by 5 bases and J by 1 base; unmatched bases: 3. In germline, CDR1 is MNHEY, CDR2 SVGAGI. This CDR3 comprises 14 residues. The CDR3, as DNA: TGTGCCAGCAGTCCCGGGACAGGGTCCTACGAGCAGTACGTC. It codes for CASSPGTGSYEQYV.

The chain recombines TRBV27 with TRBJ2-7; D remains unclear. The CDR3 spans 11 residues. With 8 bases removed from V and 4 bases from J, the gap between germline ends came to 9 bases. Germline V gives CDR1 MNHEY, CDR2 SMNVEV (reference sequence). DNA for the CDR3: TGTGCCAGCTCCCTAGGTTACGAGCAGTACGTC. As protein: CASSLGYEQYV.